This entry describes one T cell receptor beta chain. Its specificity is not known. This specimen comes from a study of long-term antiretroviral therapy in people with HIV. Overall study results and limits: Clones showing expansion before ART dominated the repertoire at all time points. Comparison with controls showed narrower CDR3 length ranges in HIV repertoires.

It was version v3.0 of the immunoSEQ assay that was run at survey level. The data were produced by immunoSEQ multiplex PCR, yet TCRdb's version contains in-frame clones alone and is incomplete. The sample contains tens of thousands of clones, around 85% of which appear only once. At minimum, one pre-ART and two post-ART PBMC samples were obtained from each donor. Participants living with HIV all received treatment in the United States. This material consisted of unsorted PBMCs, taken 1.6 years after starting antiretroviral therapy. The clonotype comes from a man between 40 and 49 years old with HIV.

This CDR3 reads CASSPLDRETGNTIYF. Here the CDR3 DNA reads TGCGCCAGCAGCCCCTTGGACAGGGAGACTGGAAACACCATATATTTT. The chain has TRBV4-1 and TRBJ1-3, with TRBD1 matching 8 bases. The V gene end was trimmed by 4 bases and the J gene end by 2 bases; junction bases not matched to a gene: 7. The CDR3 consists of 16 residues. Looked up from germline, CDR1 is MGHRA and CDR2 is YSYEKL.